This T cell receptor beta chain was identified during a study of blood T cells in healthy people across ages. There are 16 residues in the CDR3. The germline V gene has CDR1 SGHRS and CDR2 YFSETQ. The ends lost 0 bases at V and 4 bases at J; junction bases unmatched: 9. Through a sample-barcoded 5' primer and a J-beta primer mix, a second PCR was run for about 7 to 12 cycles. TCRdb re-called the 5' RACE reads through MiXCR, storing one row per CDR3 protein. The sample comprises 700,000 to 800,000 distinct CDR3 sequences, roughly two fifths of which are singletons, and roughly 19% rests with the top ten.

The sequence was obtained from a woman aged 60 to 75 in good health. The sequenced sample consisted of blood. V usage is TRBV5-1 and J usage is TRBJ2-5; 7 nucleotides agree with TRBD2. In DNA form, the CDR3 reads TGCGCCAGCAGCTTGGGGGGACTCGGGAGGTCAGAGACCCAGTACTTC. Protein product: CASSLGGLGRSETQYF.